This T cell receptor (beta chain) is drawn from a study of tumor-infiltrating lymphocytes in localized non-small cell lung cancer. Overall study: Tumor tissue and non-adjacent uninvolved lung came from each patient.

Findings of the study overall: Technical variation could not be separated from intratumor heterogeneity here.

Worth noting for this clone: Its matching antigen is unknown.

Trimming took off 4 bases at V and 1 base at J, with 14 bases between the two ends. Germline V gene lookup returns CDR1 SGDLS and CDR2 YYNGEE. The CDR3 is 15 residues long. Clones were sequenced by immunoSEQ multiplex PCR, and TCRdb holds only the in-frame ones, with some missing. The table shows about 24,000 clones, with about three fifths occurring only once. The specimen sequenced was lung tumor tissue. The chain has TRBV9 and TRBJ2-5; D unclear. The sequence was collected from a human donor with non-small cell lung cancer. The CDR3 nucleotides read TGTGCCAGCAGCTCGGCCCAAACAGCCCAAGAGACCCAGTACTTC. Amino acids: CASSSAQTAQETQYF.